This T cell receptor beta chain is drawn from a study of T cells in tuberculosis. Looking at the study overall: T cells were selected with CD1B tetramers loaded with glucose monomycolate.

Sequencing of TCR-alpha and TCR-beta chains was unpaired. Assay used: immunoSEQ multiplex PCR; TCRdb lists only in-frame clones, some missing. The sample records 85,000 to 100,000 clones, just over 90% being singletons. Cells were sorted from thawed PBMC rested overnight and stained with GMM-loaded CD1B tetramer, viability dye and anti-CD3. C32 glucose monomycolate from Rhodococcus equi was loaded onto the CD1B tetramers. Before cryopreservation, the sorted PBMC lost their CD14-expressing monocytes. Tetramer-negative cells, 75,000 to 100,000 per donor, were also sorted. With 4 bases clipped from V and 11 bases from J, the junction kept 12 bases outside the gene matches. This CDR3 spans 14 amino acids. Germline CDR1 SGHRS, CDR2 YFSETQ.

The chain joins TRBV5-1 to TRBJ1-1; 9 nucleotides align to TRBD1. Material for sequencing was CD1b-GMM tetramer-negative cells sorted from PBMCs. The clonotype originates from an adult woman with latent tuberculosis. The CDR3 DNA sequence: TGCGCCAGCAGCCACGAACCGGGACAGGGCGTTGCTTTCTTT. As protein: CASSHEPGQGVAFF.